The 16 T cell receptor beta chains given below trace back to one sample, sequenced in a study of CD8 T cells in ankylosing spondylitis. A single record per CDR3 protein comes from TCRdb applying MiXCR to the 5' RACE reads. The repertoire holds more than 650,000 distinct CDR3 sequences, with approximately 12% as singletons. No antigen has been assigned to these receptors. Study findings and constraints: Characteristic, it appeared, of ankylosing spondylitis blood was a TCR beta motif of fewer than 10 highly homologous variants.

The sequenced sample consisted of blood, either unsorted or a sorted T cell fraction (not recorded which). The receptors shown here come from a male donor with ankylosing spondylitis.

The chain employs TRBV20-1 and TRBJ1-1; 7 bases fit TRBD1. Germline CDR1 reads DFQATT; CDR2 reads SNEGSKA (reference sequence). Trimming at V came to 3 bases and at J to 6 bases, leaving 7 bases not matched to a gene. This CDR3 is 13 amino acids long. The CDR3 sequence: CSASGTVRPEAFF. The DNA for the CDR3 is TGCAGTGCTAGCGGGACAGTGAGGCCTGAAGCTTTCTTT.

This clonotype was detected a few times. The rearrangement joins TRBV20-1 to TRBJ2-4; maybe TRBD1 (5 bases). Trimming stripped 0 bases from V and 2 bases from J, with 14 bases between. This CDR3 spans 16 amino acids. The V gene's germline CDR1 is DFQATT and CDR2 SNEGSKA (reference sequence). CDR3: CSARDPAGLTKNIQYF. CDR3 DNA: TGCAGTGCTAGAGATCCGGCAGGGCTAACCAAAAACATTCAGTACTTC.

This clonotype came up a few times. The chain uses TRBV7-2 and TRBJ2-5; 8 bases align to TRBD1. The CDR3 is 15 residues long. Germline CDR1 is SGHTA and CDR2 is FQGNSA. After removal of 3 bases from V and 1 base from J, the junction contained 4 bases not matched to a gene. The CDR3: CASSFDRGLQETQYF. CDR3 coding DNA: TGTGCCAGCAGCTTCGACAGGGGACTCCAAGAGACCCAGTACTTC.

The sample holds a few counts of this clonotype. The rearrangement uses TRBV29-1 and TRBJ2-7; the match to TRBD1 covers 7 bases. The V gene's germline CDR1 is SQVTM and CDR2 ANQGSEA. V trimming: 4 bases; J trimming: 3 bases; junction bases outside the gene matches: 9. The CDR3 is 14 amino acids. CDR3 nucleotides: TGCAGCGTTGTAGGGGGCGTCCGAGACTACGAGCAGTACTTC. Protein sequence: CSVVGGVRDYEQYF.

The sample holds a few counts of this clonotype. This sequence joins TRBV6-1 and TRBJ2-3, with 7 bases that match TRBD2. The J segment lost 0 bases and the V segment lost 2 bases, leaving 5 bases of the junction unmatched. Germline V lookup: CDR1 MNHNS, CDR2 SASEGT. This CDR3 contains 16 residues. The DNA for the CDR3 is TGTGCCAGCAGTGAAAGAAAGGGAGGGAGCACAGATACGCAGTATTTT. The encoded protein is CASSERKGGSTDTQYF.

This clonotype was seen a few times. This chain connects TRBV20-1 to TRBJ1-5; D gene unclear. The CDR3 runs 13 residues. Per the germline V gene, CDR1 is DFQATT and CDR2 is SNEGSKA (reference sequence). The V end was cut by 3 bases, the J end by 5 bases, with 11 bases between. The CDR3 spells CSASTGFYQPQHF. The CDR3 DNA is TGCAGTGCTAGTACGGGATTTTATCAGCCCCAGCATTTT.

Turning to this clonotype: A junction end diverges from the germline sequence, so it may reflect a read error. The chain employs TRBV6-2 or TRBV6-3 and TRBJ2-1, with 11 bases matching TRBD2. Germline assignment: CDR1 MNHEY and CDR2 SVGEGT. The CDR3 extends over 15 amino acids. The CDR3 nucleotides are TGTGCCAGCACCGGGGGACTAGCGGCTTACACTGAGCAGTTCTTC. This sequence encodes CASTGGLAAYTEQFF.

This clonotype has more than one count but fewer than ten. The DNA for the CDR3 is TGCAGTGCTAGAGTTCTCCGCCCAGGGCCCGGGGAGCAGTTCTTC. As protein: CSARVLRPGPGEQFF. The V gene is TRBV20-1, the J gene TRBJ2-1; a weak D match, TRBD1 (5 bases). In germline, CDR1 is DFQATT, CDR2 SNEGSKA (reference sequence). This CDR3 region has 15 residues. V lost 1 base and J lost 10, with 20 bases in between.

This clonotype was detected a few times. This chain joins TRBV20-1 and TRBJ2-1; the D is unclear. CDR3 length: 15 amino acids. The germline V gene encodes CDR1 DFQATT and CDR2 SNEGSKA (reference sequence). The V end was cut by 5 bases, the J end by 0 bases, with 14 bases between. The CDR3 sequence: CSAGSWMSSYNEQFF. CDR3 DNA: TGCAGTGCTGGTTCGTGGATGAGCTCCTACAATGAGCAGTTCTTC.

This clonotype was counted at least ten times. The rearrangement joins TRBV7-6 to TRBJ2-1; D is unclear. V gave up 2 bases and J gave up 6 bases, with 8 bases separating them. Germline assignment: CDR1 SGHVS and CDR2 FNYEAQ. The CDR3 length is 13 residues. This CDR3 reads CASSLPYLNEQFF. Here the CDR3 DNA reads TGTGCCAGCAGCTTACCCTACCTCAATGAGCAGTTCTTC.

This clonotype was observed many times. In nucleotides, the CDR3 is TGTGCCAGCAGCCCCCGCCGGTTGCCCTACGAGCAGTACTTC. It codes for CASSPRRLPYEQYF. The rearrangement links TRBV9 to TRBJ2-7, with unresolved D. V lost 4 bases and J 2 bases, leaving 13 bases between the germline ends. CDR3 length equals 14 residues. Germline V gives CDR1 SGDLS, CDR2 YYNGEE.

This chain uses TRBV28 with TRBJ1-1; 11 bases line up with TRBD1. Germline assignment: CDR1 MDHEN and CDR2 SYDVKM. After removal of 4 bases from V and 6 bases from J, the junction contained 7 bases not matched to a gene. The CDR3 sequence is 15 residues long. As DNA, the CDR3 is TGTGCCAGCAGTTCCACGGGACAGGGGGTCCCTGAAGCTTTCTTT. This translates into CASSSTGQGVPEAFF.

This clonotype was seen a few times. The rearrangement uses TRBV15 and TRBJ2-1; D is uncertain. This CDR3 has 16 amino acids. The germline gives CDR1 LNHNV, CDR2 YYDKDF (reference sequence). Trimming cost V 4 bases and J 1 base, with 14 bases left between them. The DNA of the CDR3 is TGTGCCACCAGCACCCATTCTGTGGATTCCTACAATGAGCAGTTCTTC. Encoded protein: CATSTHSVDSYNEQFF. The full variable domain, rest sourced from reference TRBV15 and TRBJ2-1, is DAMVIQNPRYQVTQFGKPVTLSCSQTLNHNVMYWYQQKSSQAPKLLFHYYDKDFNNEADTPDNFQSRRPNTSFCFLDIRSPGLGDTAMYLCATSTHSVDSYNEQFFGPGTRLTVL.

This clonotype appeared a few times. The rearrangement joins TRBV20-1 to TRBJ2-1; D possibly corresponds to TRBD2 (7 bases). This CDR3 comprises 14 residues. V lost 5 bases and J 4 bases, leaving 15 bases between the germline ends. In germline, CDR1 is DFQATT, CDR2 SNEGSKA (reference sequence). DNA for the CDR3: TGCAGTGCTCCGAGGAAGGGGGGGTACAATGAGCAGTTCTTC. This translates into CSAPRKGGYNEQFF.

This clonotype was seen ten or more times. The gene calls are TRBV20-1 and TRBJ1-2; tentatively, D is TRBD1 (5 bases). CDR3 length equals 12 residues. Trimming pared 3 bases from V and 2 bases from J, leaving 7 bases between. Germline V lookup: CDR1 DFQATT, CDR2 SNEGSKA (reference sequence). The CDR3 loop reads CSARRDNYGYTF. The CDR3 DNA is TGCAGTGCTAGGCGGGACAACTATGGCTACACCTTC.

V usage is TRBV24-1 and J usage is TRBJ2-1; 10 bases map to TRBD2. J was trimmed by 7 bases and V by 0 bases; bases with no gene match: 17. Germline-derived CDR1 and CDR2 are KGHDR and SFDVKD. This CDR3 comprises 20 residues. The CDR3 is CATSDLGGTSVYGRKNEQFF. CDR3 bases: TGTGCCACCAGTGATTTGGGTGGGACTAGCGTGTACGGACGTAAAAATGAGCAGTTCTTC.